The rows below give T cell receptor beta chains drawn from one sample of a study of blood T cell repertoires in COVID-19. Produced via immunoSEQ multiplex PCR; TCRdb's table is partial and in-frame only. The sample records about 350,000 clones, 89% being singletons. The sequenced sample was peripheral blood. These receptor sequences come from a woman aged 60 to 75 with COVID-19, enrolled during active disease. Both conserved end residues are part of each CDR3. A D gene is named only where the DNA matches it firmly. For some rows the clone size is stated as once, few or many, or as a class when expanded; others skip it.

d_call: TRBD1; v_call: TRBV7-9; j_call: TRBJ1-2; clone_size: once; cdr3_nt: TGTGCCAGCAGCCCATCCGGGACAGGAGTCGCCTTC; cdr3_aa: CASSPSGTGVAF
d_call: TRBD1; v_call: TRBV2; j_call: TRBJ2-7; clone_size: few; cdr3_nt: TGTGCCAGCAGTACAGACAGGGGGATCTCCTACGAGCAGTACTTC; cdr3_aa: CASSTDRGISYEQYF
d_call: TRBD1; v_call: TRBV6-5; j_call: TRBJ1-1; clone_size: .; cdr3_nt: TGTGCCAGCAGTCGGCGACAGGGTGGGACTGAAGCTTTCTTT; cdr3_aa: CASSRRQGGTEAFF
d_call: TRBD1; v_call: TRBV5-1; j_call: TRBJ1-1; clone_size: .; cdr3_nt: TGCGCCAGCAGCCCGGGACAGGGAGGGGCTTTCTTT; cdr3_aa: CASSPGQGGAFF
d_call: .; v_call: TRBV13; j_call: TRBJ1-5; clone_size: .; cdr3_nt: TGTGCCAGCAGCTTCGGGGGGAGGGGGCAGCCCCAGCATTTT; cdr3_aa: CASSFGGRGQPQHF
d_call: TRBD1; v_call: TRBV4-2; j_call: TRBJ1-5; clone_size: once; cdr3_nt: TGTGCCAGCAGCCAGACCGGGACAGGGGGTAATCAGCCCCAGCATTTT; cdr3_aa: CASSQTGTGGNQPQHF
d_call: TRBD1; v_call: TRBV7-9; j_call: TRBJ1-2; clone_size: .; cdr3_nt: TGTGCCAGCAGCCTCCAGGGGGCGGGTGGCTACACCTTC; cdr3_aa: CASSLQGAGGYTF
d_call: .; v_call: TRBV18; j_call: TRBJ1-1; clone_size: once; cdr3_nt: TGTGCCAGCTCACCAGGTTTGCCAGGGGTGAACACTGAAGCTTTCTTT; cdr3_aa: CASSPGLPGVNTEAFF
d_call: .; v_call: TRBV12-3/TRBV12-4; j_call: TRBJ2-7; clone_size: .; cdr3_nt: TGTGCCAGCAGTTCCGGGACCTACGAGCAGTACTTC; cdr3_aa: CASSSGTYEQYF
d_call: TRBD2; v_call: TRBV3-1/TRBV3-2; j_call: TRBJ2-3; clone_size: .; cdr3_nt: TGTGCCAGCAGCCAAGGGCCCCTAGCGGGGGGGCCCACAGATACGCAGTATTTT; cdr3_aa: CASSQGPLAGGPTDTQYF
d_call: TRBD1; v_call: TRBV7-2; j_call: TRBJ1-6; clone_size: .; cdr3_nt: TGTGCCAGCAGAAAGGACAGGGCCTCCTATAATTCACCCCTCCACTTT; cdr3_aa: CASRKDRASYNSPLHF
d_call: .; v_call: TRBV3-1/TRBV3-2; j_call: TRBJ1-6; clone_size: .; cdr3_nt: TGTGCCAGCAGCCCACAGAGATATAATTCACCCCTCCACTTT; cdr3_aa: CASSPQRYNSPLHF
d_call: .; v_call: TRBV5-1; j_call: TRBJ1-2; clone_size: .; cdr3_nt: TGCGCCAGCAGCTTGGACGGCTCGCAGGGGAAATTTGGCTACACCTTC; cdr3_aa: CASSLDGSQGKFGYTF
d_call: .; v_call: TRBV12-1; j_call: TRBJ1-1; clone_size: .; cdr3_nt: TGTGCCAGCAGCTTGGGACTTTCGCTGACGGCAAGGAACACTGAAGCTTTCTTT; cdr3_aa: CASSLGLSLTARNTEAFF
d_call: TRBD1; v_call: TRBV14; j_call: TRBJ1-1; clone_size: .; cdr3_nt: TGTGCCAGCAGCCGATACAGGGGTTGGGTGGCAAACACTGAAGCTTTCTTT; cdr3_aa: CASSRYRGWVANTEAFF
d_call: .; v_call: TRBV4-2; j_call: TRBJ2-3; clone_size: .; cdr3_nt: TGTGCCAGCAGCCAAGAAAACTCCGGCCTAGAGAGCACAGATACGCAGTATTTT; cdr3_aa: CASSQENSGLESTDTQYF
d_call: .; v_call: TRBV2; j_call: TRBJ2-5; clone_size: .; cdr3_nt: TGTGCCAGCAGGAGGGATTACCAAGAGACCCAGTACTTC; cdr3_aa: CASRRDYQETQYF
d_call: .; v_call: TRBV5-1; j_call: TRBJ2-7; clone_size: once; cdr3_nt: TGCGCCAGCAGACTTAACTACGAGCAGTACTTC; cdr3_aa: CASRLNYEQYF
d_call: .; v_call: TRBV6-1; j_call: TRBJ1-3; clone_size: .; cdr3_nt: TGTGCCAGCAGTGAAAGCCGGACAATTGACAGAAACACCATATATTTT; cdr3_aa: CASSESRTIDRNTIYF
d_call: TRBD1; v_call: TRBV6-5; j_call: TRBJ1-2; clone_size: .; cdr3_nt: TGTGCCAGCAGTCTCAGCACAGGGGATGGCTATGGCTACACCTTC; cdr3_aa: CASSLSTGDGYGYTF
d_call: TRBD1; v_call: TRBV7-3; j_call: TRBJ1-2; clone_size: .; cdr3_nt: TGTGCCAGCAGCACCGACAGGGGGATTGGCTACACCTTC; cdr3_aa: CASSTDRGIGYTF
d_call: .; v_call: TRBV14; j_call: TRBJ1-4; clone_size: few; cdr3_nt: TGTGCCAGCAGCCTACTTATCGGGGGGGATTGGGAAAAACTGTTTTTT; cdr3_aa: CASSLLIGGDWEKLFF
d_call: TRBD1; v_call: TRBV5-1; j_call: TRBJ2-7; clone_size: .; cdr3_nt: TGCGCCAGCAGCGCCGGACAGGGTCCCACTTACGAGCAGTACTTC; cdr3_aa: CASSAGQGPTYEQYF
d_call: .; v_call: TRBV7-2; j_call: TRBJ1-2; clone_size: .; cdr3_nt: TGTGCCAGCAGCTCAAACCCCCGCGGAGTCGTAAATGGCTACACCTTC; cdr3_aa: CASSSNPRGVVNGYTF
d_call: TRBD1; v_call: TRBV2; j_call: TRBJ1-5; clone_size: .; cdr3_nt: TGTGCCAGCAGCGGGACAGGGGGCGGCCAGCCCCAGCATTTT; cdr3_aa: CASSGTGGGQPQHF
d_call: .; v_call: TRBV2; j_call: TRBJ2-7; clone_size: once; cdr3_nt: TGTGCCAGCAGGGCACAGGGCAGCTCCTACGAGCAGTACTTC; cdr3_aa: CASRAQGSSYEQYF
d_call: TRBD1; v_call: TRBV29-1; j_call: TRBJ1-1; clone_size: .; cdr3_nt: TGCAGCGTTCAGACAGGGTGGACTGAAGCTTTCTTT; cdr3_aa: CSVQTGWTEAFF
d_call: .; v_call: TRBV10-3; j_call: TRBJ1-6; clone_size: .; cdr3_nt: TGTGCCATCAGTGAGAAAACGGATTCACCCCTCCACTTT; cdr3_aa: CAISEKTDSPLHF
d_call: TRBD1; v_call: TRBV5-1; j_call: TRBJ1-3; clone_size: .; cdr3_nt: TGCGCCAGCAGGGGACAGGATGGGGACACCATATATTTT; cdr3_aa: CASRGQDGDTIYF
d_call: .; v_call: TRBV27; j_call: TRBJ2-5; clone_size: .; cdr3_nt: TGTGCCAGCAGTTTAAGCAGGGCGCAAGAGACCCAGTACTTC; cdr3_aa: CASSLSRAQETQYF
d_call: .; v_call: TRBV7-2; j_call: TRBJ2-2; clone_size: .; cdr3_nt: TGTGCCAGCAGCTTACAGGGGATAAAAAACACCGGGGAGCTGTTTTTT; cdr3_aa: CASSLQGIKNTGELFF
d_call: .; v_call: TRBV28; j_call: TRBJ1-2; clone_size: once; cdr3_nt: TGTGCCAGCAGTTTACAGGCCTATGGCTACACCTTC; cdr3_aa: CASSLQAYGYTF
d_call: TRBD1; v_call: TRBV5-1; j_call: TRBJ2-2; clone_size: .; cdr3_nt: TGCGCCAGCATCTCCGGGACAGGGGTAGCCGGGGAGCTGTTTTTT; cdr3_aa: CASISGTGVAGELFF
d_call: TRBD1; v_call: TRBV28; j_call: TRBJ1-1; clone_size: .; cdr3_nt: TGTGCCAGCAGTCCCAGGGACAGGGGGAACACTGAAGCTTTCTTT; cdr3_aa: CASSPRDRGNTEAFF
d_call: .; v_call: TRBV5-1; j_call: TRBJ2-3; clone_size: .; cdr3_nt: TGCGCCAGCAGCCCCCGGACATTGTTCACAGATACGCAGTATTTT; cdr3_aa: CASSPRTLFTDTQYF
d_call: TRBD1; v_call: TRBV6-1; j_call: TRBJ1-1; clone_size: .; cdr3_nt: TGTGCCAGCAGTGATGAGGGGGCTAGCACTGAAGCTTTCTTT; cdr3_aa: CASSDEGASTEAFF
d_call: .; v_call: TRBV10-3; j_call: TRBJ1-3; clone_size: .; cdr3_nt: TGTGCCATCAGTGATACTAACTCTGGAAACACCATATATTTT; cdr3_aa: CAISDTNSGNTIYF
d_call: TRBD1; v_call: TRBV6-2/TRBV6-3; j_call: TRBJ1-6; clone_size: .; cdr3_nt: TGTGCCAGCAGTCGTCAGACAGGGGGTGGTTCACCCCTCCACTTT; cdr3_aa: CASSRQTGGGSPLHF
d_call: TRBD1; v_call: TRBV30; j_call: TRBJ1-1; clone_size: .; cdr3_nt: TGTGCCTGGAGTTCTGGACAGGGGAACACTGAAGCTTTCTTT; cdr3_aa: CAWSSGQGNTEAFF
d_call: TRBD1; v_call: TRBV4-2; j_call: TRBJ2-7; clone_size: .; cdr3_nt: TGTGCCAGCAGCCAGCCGAACAGGGGCTCGTCGGGCGAGCAGTACTTC; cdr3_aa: CASSQPNRGSSGEQYF
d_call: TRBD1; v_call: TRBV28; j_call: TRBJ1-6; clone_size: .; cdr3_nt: TGTGCCAGCAGGCTCGGGACAGGGGCTCGGGTGGGGATTTCACCCCTCCACTTT; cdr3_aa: CASRLGTGARVGISPLHF
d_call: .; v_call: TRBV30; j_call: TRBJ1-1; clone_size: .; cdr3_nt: TGTGCCTGGGACAGATGGAACACTGAAGCTTTCTTT; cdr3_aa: CAWDRWNTEAFF
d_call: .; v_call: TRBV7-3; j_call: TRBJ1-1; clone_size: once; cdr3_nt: TGTGCCAGCAGCCAAATGGGGCCGAACACTGAAGCTTTCTTT; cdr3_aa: CASSQMGPNTEAFF
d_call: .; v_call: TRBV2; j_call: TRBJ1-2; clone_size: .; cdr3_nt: TGTGCCAACACCGTCGGAATAGGGGCGACTGGCTACACCTTC; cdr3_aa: CANTVGIGATGYTF
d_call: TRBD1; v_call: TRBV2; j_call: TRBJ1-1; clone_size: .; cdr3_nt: TGTGCCAGTGGACAGGATAGCAACACTGAAGCTTTCTTT; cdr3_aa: CASGQDSNTEAFF
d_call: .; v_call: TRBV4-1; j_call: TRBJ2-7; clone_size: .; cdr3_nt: TGCGCCAGCAGCCAAGATCTATATCGGGGGACAGACAGCTCCTACGAGCAGTACTTC; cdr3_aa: CASSQDLYRGTDSSYEQYF
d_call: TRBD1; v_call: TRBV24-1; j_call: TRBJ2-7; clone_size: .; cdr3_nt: TGTGCCACCAGTGATCGTGGGACAGGGGGCTACGAGCAGTACTTC; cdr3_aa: CATSDRGTGGYEQYF
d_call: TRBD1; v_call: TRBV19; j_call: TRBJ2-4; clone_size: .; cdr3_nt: TGTGCCAGTAGTAACCTGGACAGGGAACTAGCCAAAAACATTCAGTACTTC; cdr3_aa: CASSNLDRELAKNIQYF
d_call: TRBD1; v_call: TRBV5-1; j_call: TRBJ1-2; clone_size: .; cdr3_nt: TGCGCCAGCAGCTTGGCGGACAGGGGTCCCTATGGCTACACCTTC; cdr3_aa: CASSLADRGPYGYTF
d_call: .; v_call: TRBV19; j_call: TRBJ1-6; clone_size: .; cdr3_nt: TGTGCCAGCACCAAAGCTAATTCACCCCTCCACTTT; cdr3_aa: CASTKANSPLHF
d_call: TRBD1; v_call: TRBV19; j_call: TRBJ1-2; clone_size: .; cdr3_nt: TGTGCCAGTAGTATGACAGGGGAACGGGGCTACACCTTC; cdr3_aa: CASSMTGERGYTF
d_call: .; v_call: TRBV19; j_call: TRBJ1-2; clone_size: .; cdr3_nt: TGTGCCAGTAGTTCGCACAGCTATGGCTACACCTTC; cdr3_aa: CASSSHSYGYTF
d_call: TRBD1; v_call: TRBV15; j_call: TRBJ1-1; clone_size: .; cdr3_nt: TGTGCCACCAGCAGAGATTACAGAACAGGGGGTAACACTGAAGCTTTCTTT; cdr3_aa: CATSRDYRTGGNTEAFF